Listed here are 2 T cell receptor beta chains from one sample, sequenced in a study of OX40 agonist ivuxolimab in advanced cancers. Using immunoSEQ multiplex PCR, the repertoire was profiled, and TCRdb retains in-frame clones only, with some absent. The table records about 82,000 clones, 75% to 95% of them present only once. Sequenced here: CD4+ or CD8+ T cells sorted from blood, sampled in a trial of the OX40 agonist ivuxolimab. The receptor source for this set is an adult with an advanced solid tumor such as melanoma, head and neck, liver or kidney cancer.

The genes are TRBV4-3 and TRBJ1-1; a weak D match, TRBD1 (6 bases). With 1 base removed from V and 2 bases from J, the gap between germline ends came to 14 bases. The V gene's germline CDR1 is LGHNA and CDR2 YSLEER. There are 16 residues in the CDR3. This CDR3 is CASSQGAGGGNTEAFF. CDR3 DNA: TGCGCCAGCAGCCAAGGGGCAGGAGGGGGTAACACTGAAGCTTTCTTT.

This chain connects TRBV2 to TRBJ1-4; 7 nucleotides agree with TRBD1. Losses at the gene ends were 5 bases for V and 5 bases for J; bases not matched to a gene: 8. Germline-derived CDR1 and CDR2 are SNHLY and FYNNEI. The CDR3 contains 15 residues. CDR3 in amino acids: CASSRQGVENEKLFF. DNA of the CDR3: TGTGCCAGCAGTCGGCAGGGGGTCGAAAATGAAAAACTGTTTTTT. The full variable domain, with the rest looked up from reference TRBV2 and TRBJ1-4, is EPEVTQTPSHQVTQMGQEVILRCVPISNHLYFYWYRQILGQKVEFLVSFYNNEISEKSEIFDDQFSVERPDGSNFTLKIRSTKLEDSAMYFCASSRQGVENEKLFFGSGTQLSVL.